The rows below give T cell receptor beta chains drawn from one sample of a study of immune characterization of retroperitoneal liposarcoma. One entry per CDR3 protein, called by TCRdb with MiXCR from the PCR reads. Here the sample spans 8,000 or so distinct CDR3 sequences, around 45% being singletons. Sequencing was done on a sample of tumor tissue. The receptors derive from a male donor with retroperitoneal liposarcoma. CDR3s include the opening cysteine and the closing phenylalanine or tryptophan.

j_gene: TRBJ2-7; v_gene: TRBV27; CDR3aa: CASRAEREGAYEQYF
j_gene: TRBJ2-7; v_gene: TRBV6-1; CDR3aa: CASSEADDGPYEQYF
j_gene: TRBJ2-1; v_gene: TRBV6-1; CDR3aa: CASSEGTGGYNEQFF
j_gene: -; v_gene: TRBV6-1; CDR3aa: CASTLGEGVDEQYF
j_gene: TRBJ2-7; v_gene: TRBV27; CDR3aa: CASSLAPGQGGYEQYF
j_gene: -; v_gene: TRBV7-6; CDR3aa: CASSLAASPYNEQYF
j_gene: TRBJ2-1; v_gene: TRBV6-1; CDR3aa: CASSLFSSVNEQFF
j_gene: TRBJ2-1; v_gene: TRBV3-1; CDR3aa: CASSQGVGGLANEQFF
j_gene: TRBJ2-7; v_gene: TRBV30; CDR3aa: CAWGTGSYEQYF
j_gene: TRBJ2-3; v_gene: TRBV6-1; CDR3aa: CASSLAGGPGRVTDTQYF
j_gene: TRBJ2-1; v_gene: TRBV24-1; CDR3aa: CATSGLAGGYNEQFF
j_gene: TRBJ1-1; v_gene: TRBV6-5; CDR3aa: CASSYSTYTEAFF
j_gene: TRBJ2-1; v_gene: TRBV6-1; CDR3aa: CASSEFGGSGSPGDEQFF
j_gene: TRBJ2-3; v_gene: TRBV12-3/TRBV12-4; CDR3aa: CASSLRGIPDTQYF
j_gene: TRBJ1-2; v_gene: TRBV6-1; CDR3aa: CASSERGVNYGYTF
j_gene: TRBJ2-2; v_gene: TRBV12-3/TRBV12-4; CDR3aa: CASSFSPTNTGELFF
j_gene: TRBJ2-1; v_gene: TRBV27; CDR3aa: CASSVGGVYNEQFF
j_gene: TRBJ2-1; v_gene: TRBV7-2; CDR3aa: CASSFRPRENEQFF
j_gene: TRBJ2-2; v_gene: TRBV5-1; CDR3aa: CASSLASANTGELFF
j_gene: TRBJ2-4; v_gene: TRBV6-7; CDR3aa: CASSPTPGGKAKNIQYF
j_gene: TRBJ2-3; v_gene: TRBV11-3; CDR3aa: CASSRGLGGADTQYF
j_gene: -; v_gene: TRBV6-1; CDR3aa: CASSAGTIYEQYF
j_gene: TRBJ2-1; v_gene: TRBV6-1; CDR3aa: CASRDSSREQFF
j_gene: -; v_gene: TRBV6-2/TRBV6-3; CDR3aa: CASSYTYEQYF
j_gene: -; v_gene: TRBV7-6; CDR3aa: CASSADTLQQYF
j_gene: TRBJ2-3; v_gene: TRBV6-5; CDR3aa: CASKDPDTQYF
j_gene: TRBJ1-4; v_gene: TRBV6-5; CDR3aa: CASSDNRDEKLFF
j_gene: TRBJ1-6; v_gene: TRBV6-1; CDR3aa: CASTELPSPLHF
j_gene: -; v_gene: TRBV6-2/TRBV6-3; CDR3aa: CASSYRPYEQFF
j_gene: TRBJ2-1; v_gene: TRBV6-6; CDR3aa: CASRELAGVQSYNEQFF
j_gene: -; v_gene: TRBV6-1; CDR3aa: CASSEGLAILPEQYF
j_gene: TRBJ2-5; v_gene: TRBV12-5; CDR3aa: CASGSGAGEETQYF
j_gene: TRBJ2-5; v_gene: TRBV12-3/TRBV12-4; CDR3aa: CASCDSGFQETQYF
j_gene: TRBJ2-1; v_gene: TRBV12-3/TRBV12-4; CDR3aa: CASSFTGTSDEQFF
j_gene: TRBJ2-1; v_gene: TRBV12-3/TRBV12-4; CDR3aa: CASSLFAGETQFF
j_gene: -; v_gene: TRBV11-2; CDR3aa: CASSPGLAGGLVGEQFF
j_gene: TRBJ2-1; v_gene: TRBV24-1; CDR3aa: CATSVGTSGRLTNEQFF
j_gene: TRBJ2-5; v_gene: TRBV7-2; CDR3aa: CASSLRTSGMGETQYF
j_gene: TRBJ2-3; v_gene: TRBV4-2; CDR3aa: CASSQDKLETDTQYF
j_gene: TRBJ2-7; v_gene: TRBV6-1; CDR3aa: CASSEFYGSYEQYF
j_gene: TRBJ2-1; v_gene: TRBV7-6; CDR3aa: CASSPGQAYNEQFF
j_gene: TRBJ2-1; v_gene: TRBV6-1; CDR3aa: CASSPRTSAGDEQFF
j_gene: TRBJ2-1; v_gene: TRBV6-1; CDR3aa: CASSEGDPSSYEQFF
j_gene: TRBJ2-7; v_gene: TRBV7-6; CDR3aa: CASSATSGGYNEQYF
j_gene: TRBJ2-3; v_gene: TRBV6-1; CDR3aa: CASSYYGTNYGDTQYF
j_gene: TRBJ2-4; v_gene: TRBV7-2; CDR3aa: CASSSRQGVNIQYF
j_gene: TRBJ2-1; v_gene: TRBV6-1; CDR3aa: CASRDTHRGRGDYNEQFF
j_gene: -; v_gene: TRBV7-2; CDR3aa: CASSLRFYEQYF
j_gene: TRBJ2-1; v_gene: TRBV7-2; CDR3aa: CASSLVGSSYNEQFF
j_gene: TRBJ2-3; v_gene: TRBV7-6; CDR3aa: CASSHRPPTSTDTQYF
j_gene: TRBJ2-5; v_gene: TRBV10-3; CDR3aa: CAISRDQETQYF
j_gene: -; v_gene: TRBV12-3/TRBV12-4; CDR3aa: CASSTRLAGSYNEQYF
j_gene: TRBJ2-3; v_gene: TRBV7-6; CDR3aa: CASRGKGDRGADTQYF
j_gene: TRBJ2-2; v_gene: TRBV7-2; CDR3aa: CASRRLTGELFF
j_gene: TRBJ1-6; v_gene: TRBV7-6; CDR3aa: CASSADGGLGSPLHF